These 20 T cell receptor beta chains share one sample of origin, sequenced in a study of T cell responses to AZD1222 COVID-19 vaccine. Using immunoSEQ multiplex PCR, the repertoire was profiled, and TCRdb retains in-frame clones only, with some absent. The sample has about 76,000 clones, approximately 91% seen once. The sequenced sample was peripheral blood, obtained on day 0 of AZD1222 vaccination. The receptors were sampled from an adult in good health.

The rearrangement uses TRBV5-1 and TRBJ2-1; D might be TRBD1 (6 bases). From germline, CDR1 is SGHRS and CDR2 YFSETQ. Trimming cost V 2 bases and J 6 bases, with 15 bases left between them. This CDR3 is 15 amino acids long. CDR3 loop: CASSFSRQDVNEQFF. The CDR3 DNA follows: TGCGCCAGCAGCTTTTCCCGACAGGACGTCAATGAGCAGTTCTTC.

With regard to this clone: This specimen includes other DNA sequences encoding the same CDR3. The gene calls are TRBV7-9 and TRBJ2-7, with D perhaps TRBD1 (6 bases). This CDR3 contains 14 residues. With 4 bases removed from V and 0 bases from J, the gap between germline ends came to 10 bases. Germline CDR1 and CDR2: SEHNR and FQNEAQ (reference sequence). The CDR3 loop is CASSSDRSSYEQYF. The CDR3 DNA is TGTGCCAGCAGCTCCGACAGGTCCTCCTACGAGCAGTACTTC.

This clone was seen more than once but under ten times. The CDR3 DNA follows: TGTGCCAGCAGTGAATCTGGGTATAACTATGGCTACACCTTC. It translates to CASSESGYNYGYTF. The chain joins TRBV2 to TRBJ1-2; D ambiguous. V shed 2 bases and J shed 1 base, with 8 bases lying between them. CDR3 length: 14 residues. Germline-derived CDR1 and CDR2 are SNHLY and FYNNEI.

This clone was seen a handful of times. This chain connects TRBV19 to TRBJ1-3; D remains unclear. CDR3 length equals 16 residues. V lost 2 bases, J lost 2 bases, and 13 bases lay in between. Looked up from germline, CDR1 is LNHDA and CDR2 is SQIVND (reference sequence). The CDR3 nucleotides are TGTGCCAGTAGTATATCCAAGGGCCAACCTGGAAACACCATATATTTT. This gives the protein CASSISKGQPGNTIYF.

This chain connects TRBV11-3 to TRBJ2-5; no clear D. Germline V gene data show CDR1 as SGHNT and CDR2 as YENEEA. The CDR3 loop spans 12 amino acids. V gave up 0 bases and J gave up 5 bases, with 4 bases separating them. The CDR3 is CASSLEGETQYF. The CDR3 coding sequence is TGTGCCAGCAGCTTAGAAGGGGAGACCCAGTACTTC.

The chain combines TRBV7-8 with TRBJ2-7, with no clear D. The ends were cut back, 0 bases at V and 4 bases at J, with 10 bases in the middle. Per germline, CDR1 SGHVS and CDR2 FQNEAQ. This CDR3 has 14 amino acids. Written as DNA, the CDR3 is TGTGCCAGCAGCTTAGCCGAGGCGGCTTACGAGCAGTACTTC. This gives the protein CASSLAEAAYEQYF.

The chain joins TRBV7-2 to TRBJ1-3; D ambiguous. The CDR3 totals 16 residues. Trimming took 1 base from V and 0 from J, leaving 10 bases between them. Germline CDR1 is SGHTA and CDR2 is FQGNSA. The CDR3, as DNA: TGTGCCAGCAGCTTAGGCCCGTCAAGCTCTGGAAACACCATATATTTT. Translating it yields CASSLGPSSSGNTIYF.

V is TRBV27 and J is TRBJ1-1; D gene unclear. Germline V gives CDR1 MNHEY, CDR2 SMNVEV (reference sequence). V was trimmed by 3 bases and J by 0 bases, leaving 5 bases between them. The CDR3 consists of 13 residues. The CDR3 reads CASSFSVNTEAFF. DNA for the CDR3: TGTGCCAGCAGTTTTTCGGTGAACACTGAAGCTTTCTTT.

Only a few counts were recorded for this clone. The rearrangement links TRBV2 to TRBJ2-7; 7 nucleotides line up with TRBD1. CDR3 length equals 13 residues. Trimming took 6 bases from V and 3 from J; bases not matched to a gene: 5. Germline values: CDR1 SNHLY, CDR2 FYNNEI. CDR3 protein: CASRIQGNYEQYV. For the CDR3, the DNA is TGTGCCAGCAGAATACAGGGGAACTACGAGCAGTACGTC.

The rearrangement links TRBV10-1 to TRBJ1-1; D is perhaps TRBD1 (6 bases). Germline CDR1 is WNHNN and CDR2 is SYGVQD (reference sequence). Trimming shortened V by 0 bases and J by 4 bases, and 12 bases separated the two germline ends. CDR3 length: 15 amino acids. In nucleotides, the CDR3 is TGCGCCAGCAGTGAGTCTGGGGGGCCGGGCACTGAAGCTTTCTTT. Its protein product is CASSESGGPGTEAFF.

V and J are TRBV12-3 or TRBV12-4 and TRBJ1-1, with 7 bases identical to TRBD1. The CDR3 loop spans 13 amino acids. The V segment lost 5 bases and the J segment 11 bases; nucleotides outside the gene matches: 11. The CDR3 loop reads CASSPQGRSVAFF. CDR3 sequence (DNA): TGTGCCAGCAGTCCACAGGGGAGGTCAGTGGCTTTCTTT.

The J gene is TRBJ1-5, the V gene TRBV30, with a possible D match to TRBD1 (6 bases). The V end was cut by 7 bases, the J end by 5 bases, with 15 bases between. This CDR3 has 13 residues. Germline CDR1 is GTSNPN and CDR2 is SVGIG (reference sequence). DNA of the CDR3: TGTGCCTACGCAGGGGAGCGCGATCAGCCCCAGCATTTT. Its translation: CAYAGERDQPQHF. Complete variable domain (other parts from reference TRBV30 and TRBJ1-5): SQTIHQWPATLVQPVGSPLSLECTVEGTSNPNLYWYRQAAGRGLQLLFYSVGIGQISSEVPQNLSASRPQDRQFILSSKKLLLSDSGFYLCAYAGERDQPQHFGDGTRLSIL.

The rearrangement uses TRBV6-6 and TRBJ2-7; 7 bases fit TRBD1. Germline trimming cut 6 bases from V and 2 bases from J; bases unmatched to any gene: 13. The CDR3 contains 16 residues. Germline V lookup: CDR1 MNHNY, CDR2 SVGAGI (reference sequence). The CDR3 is CASSKGPGGQPYEQYF. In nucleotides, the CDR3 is TGTGCCAGCAGCAAAGGTCCAGGGGGACAACCCTACGAGCAGTACTTC.

The CDR3 DNA reads as TGTGCCAGCAGCCTGACTAGCGGGCAAGAGACCCAGTACTTC. Translation: CASSLTSGQETQYF. The chain has TRBV7-2 and TRBJ2-5; 10 nucleotides match TRBD2. J gave up 2 bases and V 5 bases, and 2 bases lay outside the gene matches. The germline V gene encodes CDR1 SGHTA and CDR2 FQGNSA. The CDR3 is made up of 14 amino acids.

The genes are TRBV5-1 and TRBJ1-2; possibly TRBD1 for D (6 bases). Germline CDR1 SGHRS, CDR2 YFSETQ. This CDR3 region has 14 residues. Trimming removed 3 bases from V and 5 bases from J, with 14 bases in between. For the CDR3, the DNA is TGCGCCAGCAGCTCGGGGGCGGGAGCGTATGGCTACACCTTC. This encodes CASSSGAGAYGYTF.

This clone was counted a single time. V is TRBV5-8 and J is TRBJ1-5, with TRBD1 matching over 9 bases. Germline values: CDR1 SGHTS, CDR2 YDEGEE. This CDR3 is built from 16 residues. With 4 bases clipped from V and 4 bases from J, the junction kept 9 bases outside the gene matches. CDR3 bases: TGTGCCAGCAGCCGACACGGACAGGGGTGGAATCAGCCCCAGCATTTT. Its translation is CASSRHGQGWNQPQHF.

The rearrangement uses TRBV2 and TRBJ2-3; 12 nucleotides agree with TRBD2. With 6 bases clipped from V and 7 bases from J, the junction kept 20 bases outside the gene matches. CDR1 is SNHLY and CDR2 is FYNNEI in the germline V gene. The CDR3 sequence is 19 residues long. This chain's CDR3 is CASSGPTSGSQPGFYTQYF. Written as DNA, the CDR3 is TGTGCCAGCAGCGGACCGACTAGCGGGAGCCAACCAGGATTTTATACGCAGTATTTT.

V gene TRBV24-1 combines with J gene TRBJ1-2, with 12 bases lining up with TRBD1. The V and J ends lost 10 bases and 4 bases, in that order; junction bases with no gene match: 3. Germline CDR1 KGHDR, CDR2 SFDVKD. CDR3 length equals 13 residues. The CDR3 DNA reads TGTGCCACTGGGACAGGGGGCCCCTATGGCTACACCTTC. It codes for CATGTGGPYGYTF.

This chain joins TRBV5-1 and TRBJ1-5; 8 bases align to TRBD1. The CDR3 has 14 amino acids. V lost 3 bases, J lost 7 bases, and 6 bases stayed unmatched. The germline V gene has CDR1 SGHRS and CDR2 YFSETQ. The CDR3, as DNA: TGCGCCAGCAGCTATACAGGGGGTGAGCAGCCCCAGCATTTT. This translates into CASSYTGGEQPQHF.

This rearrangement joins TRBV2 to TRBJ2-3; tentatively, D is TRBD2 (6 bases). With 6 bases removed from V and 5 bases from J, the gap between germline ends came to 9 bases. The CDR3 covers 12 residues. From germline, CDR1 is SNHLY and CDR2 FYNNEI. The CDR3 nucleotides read TGTGCCAGCAGCCGACTAGAAGATACGCAGTATTTT. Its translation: CASSRLEDTQYF.